This T cell receptor beta chain is from a study of T cell responses to AZD1222 COVID-19 vaccine. Study outcomes and limitations: CD4 TCRs covered the whole spike, strongest at regions 160-218 and 743-854. Possibly, clonal diversity was underestimated; donors were largely white British and included more females. No repertoire was sampled before or during the peak T cell response, only after it.

This CDR3 is 18 amino acids long. Germline values: CDR1 MRHNA, CDR2 SNTAGT. Trimming left V 7 bases short and J 3 bases short, with 25 bases between. Regarding this clone: The antigen is undetermined.

Clones were sequenced by immunoSEQ multiplex PCR, and TCRdb holds only the in-frame ones, with some missing. The sample lists roughly 49,000 clones, 65% to 80% occurring once. This sample comprised peripheral blood, obtained on day 0 of AZD1222 vaccination. This sequence originates from an adult in good health. The chain has TRBV6-4 and TRBJ2-4; tentatively, D is TRBD1 (5 bases). The CDR3 bases are TGTGCCAGCACCGGTCAGGGCAATCGTCCCGTCGGCAAAAACATTCAGTACTTC. It encodes CASTGQGNRPVGKNIQYF.